This TCR beta chain was identified in a study of cytomegalovirus exposure and HLA in healthy donors. With V trimmed by 2 bases and J by 4 bases, 7 bases remained unmatched. There are 16 residues in the CDR3. Germline V gene sequence: CDR1 MNHEY, CDR2 SVGAGI. This clone was seen a handful of times. PCR amplification relied on 60 Vbeta primers (plus 13 Jbeta primers). Clones were sequenced by immunoSEQ multiplex PCR, and TCRdb holds only the in-frame ones, with some missing. The table records roughly 180,000 clones, approximately 88% of them present only once. This receptor was taken from a boy aged 2 to 10 in good health and CMV-seronegative. The material sequenced was PBMCs. V usage is TRBV6-5 and J usage is TRBJ2-3; TRBD2 matches at 9 bases. The CDR3 spells CASSYTTAGGPDTQYF. CDR3 sequence (DNA): TGTGCCAGCAGTTACACCACAGCGGGAGGCCCAGATACGCAGTATTTT.